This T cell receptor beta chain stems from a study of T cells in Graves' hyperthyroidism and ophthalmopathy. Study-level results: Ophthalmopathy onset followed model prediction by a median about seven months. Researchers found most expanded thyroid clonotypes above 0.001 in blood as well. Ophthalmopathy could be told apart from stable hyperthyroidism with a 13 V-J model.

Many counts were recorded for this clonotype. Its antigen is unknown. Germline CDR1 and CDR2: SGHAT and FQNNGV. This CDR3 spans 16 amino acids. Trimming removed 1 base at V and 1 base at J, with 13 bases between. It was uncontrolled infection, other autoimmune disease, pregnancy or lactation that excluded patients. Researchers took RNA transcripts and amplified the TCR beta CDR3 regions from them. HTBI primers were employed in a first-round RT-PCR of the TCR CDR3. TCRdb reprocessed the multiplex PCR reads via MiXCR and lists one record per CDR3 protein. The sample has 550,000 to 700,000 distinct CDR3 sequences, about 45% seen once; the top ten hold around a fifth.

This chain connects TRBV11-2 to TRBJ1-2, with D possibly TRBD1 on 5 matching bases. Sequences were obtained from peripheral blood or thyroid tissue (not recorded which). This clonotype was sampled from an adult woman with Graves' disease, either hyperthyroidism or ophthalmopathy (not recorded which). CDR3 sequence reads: CASSLVPGESNYGYTF. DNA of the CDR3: TGTGCCAGCAGCTTAGTCCCGGGGGAAAGTAACTATGGCTACACCTTC.